This T cell receptor (beta chain) comes out of a study of identical twins. This clonotype was picked up a small number of times. Its target is not known. This CDR3 contains 13 residues. V lost 5 bases and J 7 bases, leaving 14 bases between the germline ends. CDR1 MNHEY and CDR2 SMNVEV come from the germline V gene (reference sequence). Carrying unique molecular identifiers, the cDNA also gained a universal primer site through template switching. TCRdb reprocessed the 5' RACE reads via MiXCR and lists one record per CDR3 protein. The table records hundreds of thousands of distinct CDR3 sequences, 5.5% to 6.5% of them present only once. Study results and limitations: Conclusions relied on cross-sectional statistical analysis, not following the same donors. There was an excess of low generation probability in the out-of-frame alpha sequences that twins shared. Clonotypes of the beta chain that were abundant in cord blood carried fewer insertions (memory repertoires showed none).

The rearrangement uses TRBV27 and TRBJ1-2; possibly TRBD1 for D (6 bases). The sequence derives from a man aged 18-30 years in good health. Sequencing was performed on naive T cells sorted from blood. The chain's CDR3 is CASSANGQRGYTF. As DNA, the CDR3 is TGTGCCAGCAGTGCAAACGGACAGCGTGGCTACACCTTC.